This passage covers 14 T cell receptor beta chains from one sample sequenced in a study of Ad26.COV2.S vaccination and SARS-CoV-2 variants. Treatment noted: some 20 received Ad26.COV2.S at low or high dose, single or two shots; about five received placebo; per-sample allocation not given. Each sample was drawn 63 days after the first injection (of vaccine or placebo). The method was immunoSEQ multiplex PCR; TCRdb's version includes in-frame clones alone and lacks a portion of them. The table includes hundreds of thousands of clones, roughly 90% detected once. Sequenced here: peripheral blood, sampled in a trial of Ad26.COV2.S vaccine versus placebo. These receptors were taken from a person between 18 and 59 years old who received the Ad26.COV2.S COVID-19 vaccine or a placebo.

CDR3 sequence reads: CASSLQGRETQYF. CDR3 bases: TGTGCCAGCTCTTTACAGGGACGAGAGACCCAGTACTTC. The J gene is TRBJ2-5, the V gene TRBV18, with a weak D call TRBD1 (6 bases). This CDR3 has 13 residues. The V gene lost 6 bases and the J gene lost 4 bases, with 12 bases spanning the gap. Germline CDR1 KGHSH, CDR2 LQKENI.

The chain couples TRBV7-2 to TRBJ2-2; 8 nucleotides agree with TRBD1. V was pared by 1 base and J by 7 bases, with 8 bases of the junction left unmatched. Germline assignment: CDR1 SGHTA and CDR2 FQGNSA. This CDR3 is built from 16 residues. As DNA, the CDR3 is TGTGCCAGCAGCTTAGGTCCGGCAGGGGGCGGCGGGGAGCTGTTTTTT. It codes for CASSLGPAGGGGELFF.

Comment on this clone: Other DNA sequences from this sample encode an identical CDR3 as well. The genes are TRBV5-1 and TRBJ2-5; 11 bases are a match to TRBD2. The germline gives CDR1 SGHRS, CDR2 YFSETQ. The CDR3 extends over 16 amino acids. After removal of 0 bases from V and 1 base from J, the junction contained 2 bases not matched to a gene. CDR3 nucleotide sequence: TGCGCCAGCAGCTTGGTTCTAGCGGGGGGCCAAGAGACCCAGTACTTC. Translated: CASSLVLAGGQETQYF.

CDR3 nucleotide sequence: TGCAGCGTGGATACAGGGGTAGATCAGCCCCAGCATTTT. This sequence encodes CSVDTGVDQPQHF. The V gene is TRBV29-1, the J gene TRBJ1-5; 7 positions agree with TRBD1. The CDR3 consists of 13 residues. Germline CDR1 is SQVTM and CDR2 is ANQGSEA. V trimming: 6 bases; J trimming: 5 bases; junction bases outside the gene matches: 7.

The chain couples TRBV30 to TRBJ1-6, with D unclear. The CDR3 is made up of 12 amino acids. Germline lookup yields CDR1 GTSNPN and CDR2 SVGIG (reference sequence). V gave up 1 base and J gave up 6 bases, with 4 bases separating them. CDR3 region: CAWSEGNSPLHF. The CDR3 DNA reads TGTGCCTGGAGTGAAGGTAATTCACCCCTCCACTTT.

This sequence joins TRBV10-3 and TRBJ1-1; no clear D gene. This CDR3 region has 12 residues. Trimming shortened V by 3 bases and J by 11 bases, and 13 bases separated the two germline ends. The germline CDR1 and CDR2 sequences are ENHRY and SYGVKD. This CDR3 reads CAISETAGSAFF. CDR3 coding DNA: TGTGCCATCAGTGAAACCGCCGGGTCGGCTTTCTTT.

This clone has only one observation. The V gene is TRBV18, the J gene TRBJ1-3; TRBD1 might be the D (5 bases). Germline values: CDR1 KGHSH, CDR2 LQKENI. The CDR3 spans 16 residues. Trimming stripped 0 bases from V and 3 bases from J, with 12 bases between. CDR3 DNA sequence: TGTGCCAGCTCACCACCGTCGGGGGGTGTTGGAAACACCATATATTTT. Its protein is CASSPPSGGVGNTIYF.

The chain employs TRBV3-1 (or the pseudogene TRBV3-2) and TRBJ2-2, with TRBD1 matching 9 bases. In germline, CDR1 is LGHDT, CDR2 YNNKEL (reference sequence). The CDR3 sequence is 15 residues long. With V trimmed by 3 bases and J by 4 bases, 3 bases remained unmatched. The CDR3 sequence: CASSQNRGLTGELFF. The CDR3 region has the DNA TGTGCCAGCAGCCAGAACAGGGGGCTCACCGGGGAGCTGTTTTTT.

The chain joins TRBV19 to TRBJ2-5; possibly TRBD2 for D (5 bases). The CDR3 has 12 amino acids. V was trimmed by 11 bases and J by 5 bases, leaving 15 bases between them. Germline CDR1 and CDR2: LNHDA and SQIVND (reference sequence). The CDR3 loop is CASGRGQETQYF. CDR3 in DNA: TGTGCCTCGGGAAGAGGCCAGGAGACCCAGTACTTC. Supplemented by reference TRBV19 and TRBJ2-5, the full variable domain reads DGGITQSPKYLFRKEGQNVTLSCEQNLNHDAMYWYRQDPGQGLRLIYYSQIVNDFQKGDIAEGYSVSREKKESFPLTVTSAQKNPTAFYLCASGRGQETQYFGPGTRLLVL.

The CDR3 region has the DNA TGTGCCAGCAGGCCCGAGGCCTTCTATGGCTACACCTTC. This sequence encodes CASRPEAFYGYTF. This chain connects TRBV5-6 to TRBJ1-2, with D hard to call. The CDR3 has 13 residues. Germline CDR1 SGHDT, CDR2 YYEEEE. V lost 5 bases, J lost 4 bases, and 12 bases lay in between. Supplemented by reference TRBV5-6 and TRBJ1-2, the full variable domain reads DAGVTQSPTHLIKTRGQQVTLRCSPKSGHDTVSWYQQALGQGPQFIFQYYEEEERQRGNFPDRFSGHQFPNYSSELNVNALLLGDSALYLCASRPEAFYGYTFGSGTRLTVV.

The chain joins TRBV30 to TRBJ1-2; possibly TRBD1 for D (5 bases). Trimming cost V 3 bases and J 4 bases, with 9 bases left between them. The CDR3 totals 12 residues. Germline loops: CDR1 GTSNPN, CDR2 SVGIG (reference sequence). The CDR3 region has the DNA TGTGCCTGGAGGGGGGATAGCTATGGCTACACCTTC. Its protein product is CAWRGDSYGYTF.

The chain is built from TRBV7-6 and TRBJ2-2; 15 positions match TRBD2. The V gene's germline CDR1 is SGHVS and CDR2 FNYEAQ. The CDR3 length is 18 residues. The V gene end was trimmed by 5 bases and the J gene end by 2 bases; junction bases not matched to a gene: 6. CDR3 sequence: CASSPWTSGGVNTGELFF. The CDR3 coding sequence is TGTGCCAGCAGCCCTTGGACTAGCGGGGGGGTAAACACCGGGGAGCTGTTTTTT.

The V call is TRBV7-2, the J call TRBJ2-1, with TRBD1 matching 9 bases. V lost 8 bases and J lost 1; bases outside the gene matches: 3. CDR1 is SGHTA and CDR2 is FQGNSA in the germline V gene. The CDR3 contains 14 residues. The CDR3 DNA follows: TGTGCCAGCCCGGGACAGGGATCCTACAATGAGCAGTTCTTC. Protein product: CASPGQGSYNEQFF. The whole variable domain, filled in from reference TRBV7-2 and TRBJ2-1, reads GAGVSQSPSNKVTEKGKDVELRCDPISGHTALYWYRQSLGQGLEFLIYFQGNSAPDKSGLPSDRFSAERTGGSVSTLTIQRTQQEDSAVYLCASPGQGSYNEQFFGPGTRLTVL.

This clone was seen more than once but under ten times. The genes are TRBV23-1 and TRBJ1-2; D not resolved. TRBV23-1 falls under the ORF class, with uncertain function. CDR3 size: 17 residues. The V and J ends lost 0 bases and 8 bases respectively, with 22 bases between them. CDR3 residues: CASSQSFQEVEVEGYTF. CDR3 in DNA: TGCGCCAGCAGTCAATCGTTCCAGGAGGTAGAGGTAGAGGGCTACACCTTC.